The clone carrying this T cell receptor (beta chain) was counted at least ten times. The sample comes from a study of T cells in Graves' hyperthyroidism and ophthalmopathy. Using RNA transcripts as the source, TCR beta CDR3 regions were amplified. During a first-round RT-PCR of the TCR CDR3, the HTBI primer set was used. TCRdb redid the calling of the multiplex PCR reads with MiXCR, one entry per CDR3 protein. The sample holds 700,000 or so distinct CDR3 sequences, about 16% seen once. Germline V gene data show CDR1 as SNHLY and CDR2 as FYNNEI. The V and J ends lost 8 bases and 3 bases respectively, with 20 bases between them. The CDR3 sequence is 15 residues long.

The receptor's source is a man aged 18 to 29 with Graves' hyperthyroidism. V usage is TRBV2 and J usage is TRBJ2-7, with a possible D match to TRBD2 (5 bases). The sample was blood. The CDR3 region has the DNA TGTGCCAGCTCTTTCGGGGTTTTCCCCCGCTACGAGCAGTACTTC. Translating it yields CASSFGVFPRYEQYF.